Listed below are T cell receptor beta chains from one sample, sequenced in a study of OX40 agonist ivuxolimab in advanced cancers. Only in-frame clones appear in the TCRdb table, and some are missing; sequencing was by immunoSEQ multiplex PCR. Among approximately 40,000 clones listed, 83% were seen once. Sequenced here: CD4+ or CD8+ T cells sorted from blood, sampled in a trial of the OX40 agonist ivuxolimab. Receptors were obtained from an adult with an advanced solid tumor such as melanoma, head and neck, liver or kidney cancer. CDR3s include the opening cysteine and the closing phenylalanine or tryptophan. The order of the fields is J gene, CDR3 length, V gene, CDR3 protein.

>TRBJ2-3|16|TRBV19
CASSIDSTGRTDTQYF
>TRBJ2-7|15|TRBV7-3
CASSLSTGDAYEQYF
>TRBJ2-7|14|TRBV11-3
CASSFRGVPYEQYF
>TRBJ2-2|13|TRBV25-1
CASSVGPTGELFF
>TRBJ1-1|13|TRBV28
CASSGGGNTEAFF
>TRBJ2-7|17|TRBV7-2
CASSLPRDLLPSYEQYF
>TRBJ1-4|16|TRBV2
CASSEARTILFEKLFF
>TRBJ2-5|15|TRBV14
CASTPRQGQGETQYF
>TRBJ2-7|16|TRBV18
CASSPLDREASYEQYF
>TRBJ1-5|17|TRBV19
CASRPGTGAYSNQPQHF
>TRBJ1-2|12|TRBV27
CASSPTGYGYTF
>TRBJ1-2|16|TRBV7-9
CASSSTRGAGASGYTF
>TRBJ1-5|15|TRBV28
CASTPPQGNNQPQHF
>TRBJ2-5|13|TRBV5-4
CASSLGGWQTQYF
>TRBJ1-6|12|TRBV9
CASSADGSPLHF
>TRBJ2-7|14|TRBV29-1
CSASGGGHSYEQYF
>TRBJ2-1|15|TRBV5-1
CASSPEDWMRNEQFF
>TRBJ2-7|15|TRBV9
CASSVGLAGGYEQYF
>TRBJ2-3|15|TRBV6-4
CASSSGTGDSDTQYF
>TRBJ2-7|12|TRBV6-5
CASSYPGGEQYF
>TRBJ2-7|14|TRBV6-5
CASSSGGIWIEQYF
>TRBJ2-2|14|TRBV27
CASSFYKGTGELFF
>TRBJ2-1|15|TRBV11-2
CASSLIPGAYNEQFF
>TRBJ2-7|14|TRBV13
CASSSGLAGEEQYF
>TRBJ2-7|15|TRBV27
CASRNAGTSGYEQYF
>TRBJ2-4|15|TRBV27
CASSDTILAKNIQYF
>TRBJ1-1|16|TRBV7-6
CASSLLPSGPKAEAFF
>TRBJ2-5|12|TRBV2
CASTGVGETQYF
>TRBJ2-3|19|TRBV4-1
CASSQQGLAGATRTDTQYF
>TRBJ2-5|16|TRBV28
CASRFREGFVQETQYF
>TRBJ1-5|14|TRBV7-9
CASSLGTGEQPQHF
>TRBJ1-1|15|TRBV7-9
CASSLGTGANTEAFF
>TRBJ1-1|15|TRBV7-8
CASSLAGSMNTEAFF
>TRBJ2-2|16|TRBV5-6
CASSGLQGYNTGELFF
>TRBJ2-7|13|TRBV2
CASRGTASYEQYF
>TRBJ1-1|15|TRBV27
CASSLTVRGRSEAFF
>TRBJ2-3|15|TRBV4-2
CASSQEAGGTDTQYF
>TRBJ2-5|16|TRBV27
CASSLWQGAIQETQYF
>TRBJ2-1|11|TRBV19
CASRIYNEQFF
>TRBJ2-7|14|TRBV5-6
CASTGLAGGYEQYF
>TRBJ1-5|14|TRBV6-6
CASSYSTLSQPQHF
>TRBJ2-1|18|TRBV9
CASSAPRVVAGDYNEQFF
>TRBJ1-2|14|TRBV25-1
CASSELVLNYGYTF
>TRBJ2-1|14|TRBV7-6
CASSFGGSYNEQFF
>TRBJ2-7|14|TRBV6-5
CASSLAVTSYEQYF
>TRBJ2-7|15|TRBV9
CASSAQGQGGARQYF
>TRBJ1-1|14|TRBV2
CASSFAGMNTEAFF
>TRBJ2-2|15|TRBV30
CAWSLLAGNTGELFF